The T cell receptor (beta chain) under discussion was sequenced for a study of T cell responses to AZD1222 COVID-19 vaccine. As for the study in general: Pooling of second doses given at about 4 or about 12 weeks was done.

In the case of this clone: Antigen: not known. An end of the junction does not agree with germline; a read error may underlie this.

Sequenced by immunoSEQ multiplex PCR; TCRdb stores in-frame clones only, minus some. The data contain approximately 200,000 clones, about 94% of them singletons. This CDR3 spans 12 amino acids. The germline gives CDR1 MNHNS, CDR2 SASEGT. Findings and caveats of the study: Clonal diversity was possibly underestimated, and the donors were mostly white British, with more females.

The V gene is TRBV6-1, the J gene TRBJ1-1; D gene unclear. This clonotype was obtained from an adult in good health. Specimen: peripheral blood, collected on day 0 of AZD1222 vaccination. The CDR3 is CASSEVNNEAFF. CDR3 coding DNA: TGTGCCAGCAGTGAAGTAAACAATGAAGCTTTCTTT.